The T cell receptor beta chain under discussion was sequenced for a study of blood T cells in healthy people across ages. Points from the study as a whole: Strong correlation existed between TCR beta diversity and naive T cell percentage. Long-lived donors exceeded aged donors in naive CD4+ cells and diversity. Diversity estimated from one million T cells was considered an underestimate.

This clonotype was detected only a few times. The antigen is not known. Germline V gives CDR1 MNHNS, CDR2 SASEGT. The CDR3 covers 15 residues. V was clipped by 6 bases and J by 4 bases; unmatched bases: 10. Combining a sample-barcoded 5' primer with a J-beta primer mix, a second PCR ran for roughly 7 to 11 cycles. TCRdb re-analysed the 5' RACE reads in MiXCR, keeping a single row per CDR3 protein. Of fewer than 950,000 distinct CDR3 sequences in the sample, under 40% were seen once. V and J are TRBV6-1 and TRBJ2-3, with TRBD2 matching 7 bases. The TCR comes from a young man in good health. Sequencing was carried out using blood. Here the CDR3 DNA reads TGTGCCAGCAGGGGGGGGGTTAGCTCCCCAGATACGCAGTATTTT. Its translation is CASRGGVSSPDTQYF.